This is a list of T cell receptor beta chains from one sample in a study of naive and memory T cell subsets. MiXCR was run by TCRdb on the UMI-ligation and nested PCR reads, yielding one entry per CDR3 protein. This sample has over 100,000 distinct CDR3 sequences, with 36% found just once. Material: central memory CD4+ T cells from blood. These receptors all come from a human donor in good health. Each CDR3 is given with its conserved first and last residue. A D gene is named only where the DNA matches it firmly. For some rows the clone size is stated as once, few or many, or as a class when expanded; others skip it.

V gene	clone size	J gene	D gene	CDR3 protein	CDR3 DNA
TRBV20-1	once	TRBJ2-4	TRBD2	CSAPTVAGGLVAKNIQYF	TGCAGTGCCCCGACTGTGGCGGGAGGGTTGGTAGCCAAAAACATTCAGTACTTC
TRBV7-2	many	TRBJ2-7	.	CASSLSLSGGGWEQYF	TGTGCCAGCAGCTTATCTCTGTCGGGAGGGGGCTGGGAGCAGTACTTC
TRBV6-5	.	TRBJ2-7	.	CASRLTSGGYSYEQYF	TGTGCCAGCAGGCTTACATCGGGGGGCTACTCCTACGAGCAGTACTTC
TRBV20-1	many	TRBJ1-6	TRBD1	CSARTQGNSPLHF	TGCAGTGCTAGAACACAGGGGAATTCACCCCTCCACTTT
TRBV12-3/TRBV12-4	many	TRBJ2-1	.	CASSFASRHNEQFF	TGTGCCAGCAGTTTTGCCTCGAGGCACAATGAGCAGTTCTTC
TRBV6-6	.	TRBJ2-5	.	CASTPRAQGSQETQYF	TGTGCCAGCACCCCAAGGGCGCAGGGTTCCCAAGAGACCCAGTACTTC
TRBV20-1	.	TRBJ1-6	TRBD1	CSARVSGTGYNSPLHF	TGCAGTGCTAGAGTCTCCGGGACAGGATATAATTCACCCCTCCACTTT
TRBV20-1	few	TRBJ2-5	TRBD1	CSATLRGRGRVETQYF	TGCAGTGCTACCCTCCGAGGCAGGGGGCGGGTAGAGACCCAGTACTTC
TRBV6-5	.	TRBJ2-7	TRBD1	CASTGDRGTYEQYF	TGTGCCAGCACCGGAGACAGGGGAACCTACGAGCAGTACTTC
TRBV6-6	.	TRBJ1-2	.	CASSYILEHKNNYGYTF	TGTGCCAGCAGCTACATCCTAGAGCACAAGAACAACTATGGCTACACCTTC
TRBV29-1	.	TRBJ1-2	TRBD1	CSVEVNRGVGYTF	TGCAGCGTTGAAGTTAACAGGGGGGTTGGCTACACCTTC
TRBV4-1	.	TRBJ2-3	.	CASSPNYGPDTQYF	TGCGCCAGCAGCCCCAACTACGGGCCAGATACGCAGTATTTT
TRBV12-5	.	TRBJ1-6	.	CASGLGSYNSPLHF	TGTGCTAGTGGTTTGGGCTCCTATAATTCACCCCTCCACTTT
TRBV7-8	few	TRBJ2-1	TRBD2	CASSYRTSGSDEQFF	TGTGCCAGCAGCTACCGGACTAGCGGGAGTGATGAGCAGTTCTTC
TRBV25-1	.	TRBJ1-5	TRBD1	CASSPRQGAQPQHF	TGTGCCAGCAGTCCGCGACAGGGTGCCCAGCCCCAGCATTTT
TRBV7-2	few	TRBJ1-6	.	CASSLQTNSPLHF	TGTGCCAGCAGCTTACAAACTAATTCACCCCTCCACTTT
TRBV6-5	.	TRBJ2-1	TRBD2	CASSYNSGRGKSYNEQFF	TGTGCCAGCAGTTACAACAGCGGGAGGGGTAAATCCTACAATGAGCAGTTCTTC
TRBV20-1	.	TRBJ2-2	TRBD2	CSARSLAGGTGELFF	TGCAGTGCTAGGAGCTTAGCGGGAGGAACCGGGGAGCTGTTTTTT
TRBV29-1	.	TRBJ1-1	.	CSVNNGNTEAFF	TGCAGCGTTAACAACGGAAACACTGAAGCTTTCTTT
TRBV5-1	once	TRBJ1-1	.	CASSPGGGRFPEAFF	TGCGCCAGCAGCCCGGGGGGGGGCCGCTTTCCTGAAGCTTTCTTT
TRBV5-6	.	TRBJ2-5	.	CASSSQFHGFGGETQYF	TGTGCCAGCAGCTCGCAATTTCACGGATTCGGGGGTGAGACCCAGTACTTC
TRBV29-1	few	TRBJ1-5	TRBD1	CSVGQGSNQPQHF	TGCAGCGTTGGACAGGGTAGCAATCAGCCCCAGCATTTT
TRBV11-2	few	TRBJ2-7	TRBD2	CASSPSGKSYEQYF	TGTGCCAGCAGCCCTAGCGGGAAAAGCTACGAGCAGTACTTC
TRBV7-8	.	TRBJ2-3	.	CASSPRPYNTDTQYF	TGTGCCAGCAGCCCTCGACCCTACAACACAGATACGCAGTATTTT
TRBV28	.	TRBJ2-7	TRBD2	CASRGGSGSSYEQYF	TGTGCCAGCAGGGGGGGTAGCGGGAGCTCCTACGAGCAGTACTTC
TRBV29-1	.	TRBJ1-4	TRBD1	CSVRGGAQEKLFF	TGCAGCGTCAGGGGGGGGGCTCAGGAAAAACTGTTTTTT
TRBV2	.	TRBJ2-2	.	CASKEGMDTGELFF	TGTGCCAGCAAGGAGGGGATGGATACCGGGGAGCTGTTTTTT
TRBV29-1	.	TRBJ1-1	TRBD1	CSAEGQGYEAFF	TGCAGCGCCGAGGGACAGGGATACGAGGCTTTCTTT
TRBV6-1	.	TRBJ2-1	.	CASSEGLRVEQFF	TGTGCCAGCAGTGAGGGCTTGAGGGTTGAGCAGTTCTTC
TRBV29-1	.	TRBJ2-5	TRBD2	CSVLLAGETQYF	TGCAGCGTACTACTAGCGGGAGAGACCCAGTACTTC
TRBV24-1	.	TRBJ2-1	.	CATSDVGSLNNEQFF	TGTGCCACCAGTGATGTCGGGTCTTTAAACAATGAGCAGTTCTTC
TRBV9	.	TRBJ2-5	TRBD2	CASSAPGTSGRGPQYF	TGTGCCAGCAGCGCCCCCGGGACTAGCGGGAGGGGTCCCCAGTACTTC
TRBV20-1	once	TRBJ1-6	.	CSASGQSSYNSPLHF	TGCAGTGCTAGCGGACAGAGCTCCTATAATTCACCCCTCCACTTT
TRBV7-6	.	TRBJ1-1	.	CASSLEGVGKNTEAFF	TGTGCCAGCAGCTTAGAGGGGGTCGGGAAGAACACTGAAGCTTTCTTT
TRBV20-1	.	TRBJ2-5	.	CSARGAVTRQETQYF	TGCAGTGCTCGGGGGGCAGTTACACGTCAAGAGACCCAGTACTTC
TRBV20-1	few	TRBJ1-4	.	CSARLGEKLFF	TGCAGTGCTAGACTGGGTGAAAAACTGTTTTTT
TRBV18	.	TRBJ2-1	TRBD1	CASSPRGQDLQSEQFF	TGTGCCAGCTCACCAAGGGGACAGGACCTACAAAGTGAGCAGTTCTTC
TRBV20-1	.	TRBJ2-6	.	CSARDRGGGANVLTF	TGCAGTGCTAGAGATCGGGGTGGCGGGGCCAACGTCCTGACTTTC
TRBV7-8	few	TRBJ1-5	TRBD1	CASSPTGQGYQPQHF	TGTGCCAGCAGCCCAACGGGACAGGGTTATCAGCCCCAGCATTTT
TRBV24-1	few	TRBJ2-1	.	CATMGVTYNEQFF	TGTGCCACCATGGGCGTAACCTACAATGAGCAGTTCTTC
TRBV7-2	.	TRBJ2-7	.	CASSLGGVPSEQYF	TGTGCCAGCAGCTTGGGCGGAGTCCCCTCCGAGCAGTACTTC
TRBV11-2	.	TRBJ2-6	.	CASSSGPGANVLTF	TGTGCCAGCAGCTCGGGACCTGGGGCCAACGTCCTGACTTTC
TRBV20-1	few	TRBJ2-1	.	CSAQSPLISNEQFF	TGCAGTGCTCAGTCCCCACTTATCTCGAATGAGCAGTTCTTC
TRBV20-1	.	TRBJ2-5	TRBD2	CSASGRAVETQYF	TGCAGTGCTAGCGGGAGGGCCGTAGAGACCCAGTACTTC
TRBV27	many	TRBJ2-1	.	CASSPPPRPTARMGNEQFF	TGTGCCAGCAGTCCCCCCCCCCGACCGACCGCTCGAATGGGAAATGAGCAGTTCTTC
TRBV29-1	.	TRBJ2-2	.	CTAADTGELFF	TGCACCGCGGCAGACACCGGGGAGCTGTTTTTT
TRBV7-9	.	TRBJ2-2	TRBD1	CASSLVGTGGDPGELFF	TGTGCCAGCAGCTTAGTCGGGACAGGGGGCGATCCCGGGGAGCTGTTTTTT
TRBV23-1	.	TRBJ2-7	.	CASSQSRGLVGCLFYEQYF	TGCGCCAGCAGTCAATCGAGAGGATTGGTGGGCTGTCTATTCTACGAGCAGTACTTC
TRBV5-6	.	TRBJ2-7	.	CASSFSGPYEQYF	TGTGCCAGCAGCTTTTCAGGGCCTTACGAGCAGTACTTC
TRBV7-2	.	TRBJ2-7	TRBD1	CASSTPPKSRTGITSYEQYF	TGTGCCAGCAGCACACCCCCGAAGTCTCGGACAGGGATCACCTCATACGAGCAGTACTTC
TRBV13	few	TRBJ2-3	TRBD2	CASTQGGTSGTDTQYF	TGTGCCAGCACACAGGGAGGGACTAGCGGCACAGATACGCAGTATTTT
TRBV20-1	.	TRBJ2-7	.	CSARETSYLEQYF	TGCAGTGCTAGGGAAACTAGCTACTTGGAGCAGTACTTC
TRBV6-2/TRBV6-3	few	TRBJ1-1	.	CASSPPGIWTEAFF	TGTGCCAGCAGTCCCCCCGGGATATGGACTGAAGCTTTCTTT
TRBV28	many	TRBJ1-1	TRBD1	CASSLPGTGATEAFF	TGTGCCAGCAGTTTACCAGGGACAGGGGCCACTGAAGCTTTCTTT
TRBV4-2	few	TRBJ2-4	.	CASSLEAVTSQNIQYF	TGTGCCAGCAGCCTCGAGGCTGTTACCTCCCAAAACATTCAGTACTTC